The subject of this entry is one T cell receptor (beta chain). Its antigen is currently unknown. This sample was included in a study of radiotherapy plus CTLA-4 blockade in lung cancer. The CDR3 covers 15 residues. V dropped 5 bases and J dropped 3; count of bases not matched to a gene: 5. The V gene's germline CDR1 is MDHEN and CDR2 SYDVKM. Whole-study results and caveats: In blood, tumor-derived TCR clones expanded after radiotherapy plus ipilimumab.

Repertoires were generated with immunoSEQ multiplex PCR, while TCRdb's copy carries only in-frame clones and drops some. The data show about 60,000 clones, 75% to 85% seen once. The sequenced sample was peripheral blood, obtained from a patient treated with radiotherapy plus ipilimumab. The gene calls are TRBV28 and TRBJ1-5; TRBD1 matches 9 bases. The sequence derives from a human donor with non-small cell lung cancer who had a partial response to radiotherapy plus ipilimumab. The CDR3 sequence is CASSPGTGSNQPQHF. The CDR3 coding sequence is TGTGCCAGCAGTCCCGGGACAGGGTCCAATCAGCCCCAGCATTTT.